What follows is one T cell receptor (beta chain) and its context. A much larger clone sits a single nucleotide away, making a read error possible. The sample comes from a study of tumor-infiltrating lymphocytes in primary liver carcinoma. The researchers produced TCR beta cDNA from roughly 500 ng total RNA with a constant-region primer. Three-round nested multiplex PCR performed with slightly modified ARM-PCR produced the TCR beta libraries. The first two PCR rounds used TRBV1-TRBV30 primers with a Cbeta primer, approximately 10 cycles each. TCRdb analysed the multiplex PCR reads with MiXCR anew, one entry per CDR3 protein. This sample has about 350,000 distinct CDR3 sequences; 65% occur once, and the top ten carry 5.5% to 8%. RNA isolated from unsorted whole blood supplied the blood RNA, with germline DNA also extracted. Losses at the gene ends were 6 bases for V and 2 bases for J; bases not matched to a gene: 3. Germline V gene lookup returns CDR1 ENHRY and CDR2 SYGVKD. The CDR3 loop spans 13 amino acids.

J is TRBJ2-5 and V is TRBV10-3; 7 positions match TRBD1. This TCR was recovered from a man aged 35 to 55 with primary liver carcinoma and hepatitis B virus infection. The sample was peripheral blood. This chain's CDR3 is CAIRGTAQETQYF. Written as DNA, the CDR3 is TGTGCCATCAGAGGGACAGCTCAAGAGACCCAGTACTTC.